One and the same sample provided the 2 T cell receptor beta chains below, sequenced in a study of blood T cells in healthy people across ages (dated by TCRdb to between 2014 and 2017). Library preparation employed 5' RACE. The sequencer listed for this sample is Illumina HiSeq 2500. A second PCR of roughly 7 to 12 cycles was run with a J-beta primer mix and a sample-barcoded 5' primer. TCRdb applied fastp at Q25 and MiXCR to the public reads, then kept only in-frame beta chains. Rows are unified per CDR3 protein, each entry keeping the most common DNA and genes. For this sample there are 1.4 million or so distinct CDR3 sequences; approximately 43% appear just once. Of the sample, 4% falls within the top ten clones. The sequenced material came from blood. Receptors originate from a woman under 30 in good health.

This sequence joins TRBV2 and TRBJ2-4, with a tentative D call TRBD1 (6 bases). The germline V and J ends were trimmed by 6 bases and 3 bases, with 12 bases remaining between them. Germline loops: CDR1 SNHLY, CDR2 FYNNEI. There are 14 residues in the CDR3. This CDR3 reads CASSQGSVKNIQYF. CDR3 nucleotide sequence: TGTGCCAGCAGCCAGGGGTCTGTCAAAAACATTCAGTACTTC.

V and J are TRBV4-3 and TRBJ1-5; TRBD1 is a possible D gene (5 bases). V lost 2 bases and J lost 5, with 16 bases in between. The CDR3 sequence is 16 residues long. Per germline, CDR1 LGHNA and CDR2 YSLEER. CDR3 in DNA: TGCGCCAGCAGCCAAAGCGCCCGGGGGGTGGATCAGCCCCAGCATTTT. It is translated as CASSQSARGVDQPQHF.